Listed below are T cell receptor beta chains from one sample, sequenced in a study of T cells after posttransplantation cyclophosphamide. The assay was immunoSEQ multiplex PCR, and TCRdb's table has in-frame clones only and misses some. The sample lists about 20,000 clones, nearly 99% occurring once. Sequencing was performed on naive CD4+ T cells sorted from PBMCs. These receptors were collected from a man aged 40-49 years in good health, CMV-negative, and a related stem cell transplant donor. The conserved cysteine and the conserved F or W are not part of the CDR3 here.

v_call cdr3_aa
TRBV7-2 ASSFFGANVLT
TRBV20-1 SGDRDYEQY
TRBV5-6 ASRLENTEAF
TRBV15 ATSRDLNTEAF
TRBV28 ASSLLRQGSGELF
TRBV7-2 ASSPGLDTDTQY
TRBV18 ASSPGREITGELF
TRBV5-8 ASSSRTGGRSNQPQH
TRBV6-1 ASSGRQGAYEQY
TRBV30 AWGTGNQPQH
TRBV11-2 ASYSGAGELF
TRBV21-1 ASSKGGREGPNVLT
TRBV5-6 ASSLESYEQY
TRBV19 ASSADPRDIAY
TRBV6-5 ATKTSGYEQY
TRBV29-1 SVEGGLAGAYEQY
TRBV7-8 ASSQRRGYGGELF
TRBV18 ASSPRGSGSRADTQY
TRBV6-6 ASRTGGGDEKLF
TRBV11-2 ASSQTGASNYGYT
TRBV6-5 ASSGSFSSYNEQF
TRBV6-5 AVSGFWGEQY
TRBV29-1 SVRLAGVRSYEQY
TRBV19 ASSIGTGVEETQY
TRBV4-1 ASSVYTNTEAF
TRBV19 ASRSQGTQGGDTQY
TRBV28 ASSGTFGGIGELF
TRBV28 ASSSGGRQETQY
TRBV9 ASSARTGVNEQF
TRBV7-7 TSSLLAGAGETQY
TRBV10-3 AISESGFGNTIY
TRBV7-8 ASSLATEGYT
TRBV7-8 ASSLFGEGQGVYEQY
TRBV28 ASTYGGDQPQH
TRBV21-1 ASSKTPPSLRETQY
TRBV5-1 ASSLAGGYQETQY
TRBV4-2 ASSQDRGGNNEQY
TRBV30 AWSADRGVSYEQY
TRBV7-7 ASSRGMFAYNEQF
TRBV10-3 ASAGQGASDQPQH
TRBV5-1 ASSFDSGRHNEQF
TRBV19 ASSTDRGGGNQPQH
TRBV7-2 ASSHSNQPQH
TRBV7-2 ASSLDPDSGYERY